One sample yielded the 8 T cell receptor beta chains listed below, sequenced in a study of cytomegalovirus exposure and HLA in healthy donors. This PCR relied on a set of 60 Vbeta primers and 13 Jbeta primers. The assay was immunoSEQ multiplex PCR, and TCRdb's table has in-frame clones only and misses some. This repertoire shows 150,000 to 250,000 clones, 70% to 80% found once; its top ten account for roughly 4.5%. Material: PBMCs. These receptor sequences come from a woman aged 30 to 39 in good health and CMV-seropositive.

The gene calls are TRBV19 and TRBJ2-6; D gene ambiguous. The germline V and J ends were trimmed by 7 bases and 2 bases, with 12 bases remaining between them. Germline V gives CDR1 LNHDA, CDR2 SQIVND (reference sequence). This CDR3 comprises 15 residues. DNA of the CDR3: TGTGCCAGTATGGCGGAGAAGGCTGGGGCCAACGTCCTGACTTTC. This gives the protein CASMAEKAGANVLTF.

The rearrangement joins TRBV5-1 to TRBJ1-2; D is undetermined. Germline values: CDR1 SGHRS, CDR2 YFSETQ. The germline V and J ends were trimmed by 4 bases and 6 bases, with 13 bases remaining between them. This CDR3 contains 13 residues. This chain's CDR3 is CASSTTTWNGYTF. CDR3 bases: TGCGCCAGCAGCACTACAACCTGGAATGGCTACACCTTC.

The CDR3 is CSVESSSGGYEQYF. For the CDR3, the DNA is TGCAGCGTTGAAAGTTCTAGCGGGGGTTACGAGCAGTACTTC. The chain employs TRBV29-1 and TRBJ2-7, with 10 bases fitting TRBD2. From germline, CDR1 is SQVTM and CDR2 ANQGSEA. CDR3 size: 14 residues. After removal of 2 bases from V and 4 bases from J, the junction contained 5 bases not matched to a gene.

The rearrangement uses TRBV5-1 and TRBJ2-3; 9 nucleotides agree with TRBD1. This CDR3 has 15 amino acids. J gave up 1 base and V 5 bases, and 5 bases lay outside the gene matches. Germline V gives CDR1 SGHRS, CDR2 YFSETQ. This CDR3 reads CASRPTGGGTDTQYF. The CDR3, as DNA: TGCGCCAGCAGGCCCACAGGGGGCGGCACAGATACGCAGTATTTT.

This chain connects TRBV7-9 to TRBJ1-1; the D is unclear. Germline V gene sequence: CDR1 SEHNR, CDR2 FQNEAQ (reference sequence). Trimming took 4 bases from V and 4 from J, leaving 10 bases between them. The length of the CDR3 is 13 residues. The CDR3 here is CASSSLTGTEAFF. CDR3 in DNA: TGTGCCAGCAGCTCCCTTACCGGCACTGAAGCTTTCTTT.

V usage is TRBV9 and J usage is TRBJ2-7; TRBD1 matches 9 bases. Germline loops: CDR1 SGDLS, CDR2 YYNGEE. V lost 2 bases to trimming and J lost 3 bases; unmatched junction nucleotides: 6. The CDR3 is 15 residues long. CDR3 protein: CASSVAGTGNYEQYF. The CDR3, as DNA: TGTGCCAGCAGCGTTGCAGGGACAGGGAACTACGAGCAGTACTTC.

This clone has a handful of counts. This chain uses TRBV9 with TRBJ2-5; 8 nucleotides match TRBD1. The DNA end is a closer match to TRBJ2-7, so the J assignment may be wrong. This CDR3 is built from 14 residues. Germline V gene lookup returns CDR1 SGDLS and CDR2 YYNGEE. The CDR3 DNA reads TGTGCCAGCAGCACCCGGACAGGGACCTACGAGCAGTACTTC. Its translation is CASSTRTGTYEQYF.

The rearrangement joins TRBV27 to TRBJ2-5; 8 bases are shared with TRBD2. With V trimmed by 3 bases and J by 2 bases, 8 bases remained unmatched. Germline-derived CDR1 and CDR2 are MNHEY and SMNVEV (reference sequence). The CDR3 totals 16 residues. This CDR3 reads CASSFLASGSQETQYF. The CDR3 bases are TGTGCCAGCAGTTTCTTGGCTAGCGGGTCGCAAGAGACCCAGTACTTC.